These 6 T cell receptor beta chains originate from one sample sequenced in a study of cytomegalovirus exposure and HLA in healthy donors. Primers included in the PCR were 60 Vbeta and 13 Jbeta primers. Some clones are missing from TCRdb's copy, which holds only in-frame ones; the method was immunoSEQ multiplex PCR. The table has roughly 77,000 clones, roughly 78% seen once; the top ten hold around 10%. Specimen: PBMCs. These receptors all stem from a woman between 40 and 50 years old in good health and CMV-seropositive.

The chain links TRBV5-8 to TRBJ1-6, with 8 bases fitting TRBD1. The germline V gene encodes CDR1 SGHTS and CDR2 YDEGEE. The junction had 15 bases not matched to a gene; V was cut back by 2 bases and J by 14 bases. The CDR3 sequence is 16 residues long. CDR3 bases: TGTGCCAGCAGCTTCCACGGACAGGGCCCCCGGTTGACCCTCCACTTT. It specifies CASSFHGQGPRLTLHF.

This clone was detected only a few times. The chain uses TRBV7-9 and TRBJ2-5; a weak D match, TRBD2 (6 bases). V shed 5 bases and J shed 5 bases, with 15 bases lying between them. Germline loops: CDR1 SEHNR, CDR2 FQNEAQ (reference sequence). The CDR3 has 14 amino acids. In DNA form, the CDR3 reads TGTGCCAGCAGCCTGTATGGGGGGAGTGAGACCCAGTACTTC. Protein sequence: CASSLYGGSETQYF.

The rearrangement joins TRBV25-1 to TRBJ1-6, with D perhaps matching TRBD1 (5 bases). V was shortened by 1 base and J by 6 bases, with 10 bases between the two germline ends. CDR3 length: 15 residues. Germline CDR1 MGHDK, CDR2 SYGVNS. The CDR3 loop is CASSELDRLNSPLHF. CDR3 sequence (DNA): TGTGCCAGCAGTGAATTAGACAGACTTAATTCACCCCTCCACTTT. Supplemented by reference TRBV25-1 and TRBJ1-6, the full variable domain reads EADIYQTPRYLVIGTGKKITLECSQTMGHDKMYWYQQDPGMELHLIHYSYGVNSTEKGDLSSESTVSRIRTEHFPLTLESARPSHTSQYLCASSELDRLNSPLHFGNGTRLTVT.

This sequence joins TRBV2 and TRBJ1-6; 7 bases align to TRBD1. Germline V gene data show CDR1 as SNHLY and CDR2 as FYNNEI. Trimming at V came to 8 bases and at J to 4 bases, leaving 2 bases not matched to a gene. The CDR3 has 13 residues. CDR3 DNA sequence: TGTGCCAGCCAGGGACAGTATAATTCACCCCTCCACTTT. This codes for CASQGQYNSPLHF.

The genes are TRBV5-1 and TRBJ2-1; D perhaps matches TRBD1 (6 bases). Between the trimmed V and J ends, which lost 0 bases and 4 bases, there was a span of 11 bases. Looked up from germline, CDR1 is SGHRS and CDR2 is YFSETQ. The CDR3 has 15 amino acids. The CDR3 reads CASSLDSGQYNEQFF. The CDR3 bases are TGCGCCAGCAGCTTGGATTCAGGACAGTACAATGAGCAGTTCTTC.

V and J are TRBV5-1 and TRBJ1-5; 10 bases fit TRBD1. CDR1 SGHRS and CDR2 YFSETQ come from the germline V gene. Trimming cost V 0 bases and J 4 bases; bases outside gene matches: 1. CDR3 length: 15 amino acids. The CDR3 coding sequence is TGCGCCAGCAGCTTGGCGGGACAGGGGAATCAGCCCCAGCATTTT. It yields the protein CASSLAGQGNQPQHF.